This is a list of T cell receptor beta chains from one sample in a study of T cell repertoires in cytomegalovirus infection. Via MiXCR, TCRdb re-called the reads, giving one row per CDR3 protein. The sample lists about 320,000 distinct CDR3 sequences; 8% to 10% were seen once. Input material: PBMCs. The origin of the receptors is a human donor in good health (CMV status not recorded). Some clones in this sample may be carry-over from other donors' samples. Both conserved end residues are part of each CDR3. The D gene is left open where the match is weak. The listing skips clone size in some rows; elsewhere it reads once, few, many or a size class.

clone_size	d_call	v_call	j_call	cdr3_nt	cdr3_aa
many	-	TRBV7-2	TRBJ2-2	TGTGCCAGCATCCTTAGTGTCGGCCGACCGACTACGAACACCGGGGAGCTGTTTTTT	CASILSVGRPTTNTGELFF
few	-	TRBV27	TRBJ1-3	TGTGCCAGCAGAAGAGAGGGGACCTCTGGAAACACCATATATTTT	CASRREGTSGNTIYF
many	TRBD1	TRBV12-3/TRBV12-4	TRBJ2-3	TGTGCCAGCAGTTTACGCCGGACAGGGACAGATACGCAGTATTTT	CASSLRRTGTDTQYF
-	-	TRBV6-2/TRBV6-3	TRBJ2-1	TGTGCCAGCGGGCTCTATAGCGGACCGTACAATGAGCAGTTCTTC	CASGLYSGPYNEQFF
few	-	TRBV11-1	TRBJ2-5	TGTGCCAGCAGTTCCACCCTCCAGGGTAGGGAGACCCAGTACTTC	CASSSTLQGRETQYF
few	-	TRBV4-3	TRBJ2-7	TGCGCCAGCAGCCAAGATCTTAACAAGGGGTCCTACGAGCAGTACTTC	CASSQDLNKGSYEQYF
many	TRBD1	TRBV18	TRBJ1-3	TGTGCCAGCTGCACAGGGGAAGGAAACACCATATATTTT	CASCTGEGNTIYF
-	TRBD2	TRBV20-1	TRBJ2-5	TGCAGTGCTTCGCGACCGAGCGGGAGTTATGAGACCCAGTACTTC	CSASRPSGSYETQYF
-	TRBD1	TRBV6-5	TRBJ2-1	TGTGCCAGCAGCTTCCTAAGGGGACAGGGTGGCCACAATGAGCAGTTCTTC	CASSFLRGQGGHNEQFF
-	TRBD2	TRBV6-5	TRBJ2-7	TGTGCCAGCACTAGCGGACTTTCCTACGAGCAGTACTTC	CASTSGLSYEQYF
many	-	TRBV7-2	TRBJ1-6	TGTGCCAGCAGCACCCGACAGGCCTCCTATAATTCACCCCTCCACTTT	CASSTRQASYNSPLHF
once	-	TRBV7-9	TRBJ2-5	TGTGCCAGCAGTCCAGAGGTGGTCGGGACCCAGTACTTC	CASSPEVVGTQYF
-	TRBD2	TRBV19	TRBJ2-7	TGTGCCAGTAGCCGTAGCGGGGCCAGCTCCTACGAGCAGTACTTC	CASSRSGASSYEQYF
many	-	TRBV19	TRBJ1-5	TGTGCCAGCCACAAAACAGGGAGAGATAGCAATCAGCCCCAGCATTTT	CASHKTGRDSNQPQHF
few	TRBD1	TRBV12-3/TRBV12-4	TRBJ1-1	TGTGCCAGCAGCTCCGCCGGGCAGGGGGGTGAAGCTTTCTTT	CASSSAGQGGEAFF
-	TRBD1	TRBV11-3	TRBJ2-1	TGTGCCAGCAGCTATAGGACAGGGTTCAACAATGAGCAGTTCTTC	CASSYRTGFNNEQFF
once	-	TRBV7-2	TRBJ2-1	TGTGCCAGCAGCCCGGAGCCCCTCAATGAGCAGTTCTTC	CASSPEPLNEQFF
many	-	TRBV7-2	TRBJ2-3	TGTGCCAGCAGCTTAGGGACAAACTCCGATACGCAGTATTTT	CASSLGTNSDTQYF